The present entry profiles one T cell receptor (beta chain) with its context. What it recognizes is unknown. This entry is derived from a study of shared clonotypes between healthy human individuals. Study at large: There were three CD4 naive, three CD4 memory, two CD8 naive and one CD8 memory plates per donor.

The CDR3 is 13 residues long. Looked up from germline, CDR1 is MDHEN and CDR2 is SYDVKM. V was shortened by 6 bases and J by 4 bases, with 12 bases between the two germline ends. The authors loaded about 200 ng DNA, 30,000 to 35,000 T cell genomes, into sorted-subset replicate PCRs. The method was immunoSEQ multiplex PCR; TCRdb's version includes in-frame clones alone and lacks a portion of them. The data contain 2 million to 3 million clones, roughly 93% of them singletons. Study observations and caveats: Memory subsets generally showed lower estimated richness than naive subsets. Represented genetic and exposure-history diversity was restricted by having few donors.

Source material: naive CD4+ T cells from PBMCs. The subset was: CD45RA+ positively selected. The TCR was taken from a man aged 18-30 years in good health. Some clones in this sample may be carry-over from other donors' samples. This chain links TRBV28 with TRBJ1-2; D gene unclear. The CDR3 loop reads CASRPGSPYGYTF. The CDR3 DNA follows: TGTGCCAGCAGGCCGGGGTCCCCCTATGGCTACACCTTC.